Listed here are 15 T cell receptor beta chains from one sample, sequenced in a study of T cell responses to AZD1222 COVID-19 vaccine. Produced via immunoSEQ multiplex PCR; TCRdb's table is partial and in-frame only. The table includes 110,000 or so clones, under 95% detected once. Sample: peripheral blood, taken on day 0 of AZD1222 vaccination. These receptors were collected from an adult in good health.

This clone occurred once. The rearrangement uses TRBV30 and TRBJ1-3, with D tentatively TRBD1 (6 bases). Germline V gives CDR1 GTSNPN, CDR2 SVGIG (reference sequence). V was pared by 4 bases and J by 10 bases, with 14 bases between. The CDR3 extends over 12 amino acids. CDR3: CAWTRGAWTIYF. CDR3 nucleotides: TGTGCCTGGACAAGGGGGGCCTGGACCATATATTTT.

V gene TRBV29-1 combines with J gene TRBJ1-1; unclear D gene. V dropped 4 bases and J dropped 2 bases, with 5 bases sitting between them. The CDR3 has 11 amino acids. Germline CDR1 is SQVTM and CDR2 is ANQGSEA. CDR3 in DNA: TGCAGCGTTGGTTCTAACACTGAAGCTTTCTTT. It translates to CSVGSNTEAFF.

This chain links TRBV19 with TRBJ1-2; D may be TRBD1 (5 bases). The V and J ends lost 3 bases and 7 bases respectively, with 21 bases between them. In germline, CDR1 is LNHDA, CDR2 SQIVND (reference sequence). The CDR3 sequence is 16 residues long. The CDR3 sequence is CASSISGIQGYGGYTF. As DNA, the CDR3 is TGTGCCAGTAGTATCTCGGGGATCCAGGGCTATGGTGGCTACACCTTC.

The V and J genes are TRBV19 and TRBJ1-1, with TRBD1 matching 10 bases. The CDR3 is 14 amino acids. The V gene's germline CDR1 is LNHDA and CDR2 SQIVND (reference sequence). Losses at the gene ends were 8 bases for V and 4 bases for J; bases not matched to a gene: 7. CDR3 sequence: CASSGQGGATEAFF. The DNA of the CDR3 is TGTGCCAGTTCTGGACAGGGGGGCGCCACTGAAGCTTTCTTT.

V and J are TRBV5-6 and TRBJ1-2, with no clear D. The V end was cut by 4 bases, the J end by 0 bases, with 13 bases between. Looked up from germline, CDR1 is SGHDT and CDR2 is YYEEEE. CDR3 length: 15 residues. CDR3 amino acids: CASSQGPVPNYGYTF. CDR3 nucleotides: TGTGCCAGCAGCCAAGGGCCAGTCCCTAACTATGGCTACACCTTC.

V gene TRBV11-2 combines with J gene TRBJ1-2; a possible D gene is TRBD1 (5 bases). Germline loops: CDR1 SGHAT, CDR2 FQNNGV. V dropped 5 bases and J dropped 0 bases, with 16 bases sitting between them. This CDR3 region has 16 residues. CDR3 in amino acids: CASSPIRDRANYGYTF. In DNA form, the CDR3 reads TGTGCCAGCAGCCCCATCCGGGACCGAGCTAACTATGGCTACACCTTC.

There are a few counts of this clone. The V call is TRBV6-5, the J call TRBJ1-6; possibly TRBD1 for D (5 bases). The CDR3 consists of 13 residues. Trimming pared 11 bases from V and 7 bases from J, leaving 15 bases between. The germline V gene has CDR1 MNHEY and CDR2 SVGAGI. CDR3 DNA: TGTGCCTTATCAGGGCAGGAAAATTCACCCCTCCACTTT. Protein: CALSGQENSPLHF.

J is TRBJ1-2 and V is TRBV6-5, with D tentatively TRBD1 (6 bases). The CDR3 spans 16 residues. In germline, CDR1 is MNHEY, CDR2 SVGAGI. Trimming left V 0 bases short and J 4 bases short, with 15 bases between. CDR3 protein: CASSYSTVQGSYGYTF. The CDR3 nucleotides are TGTGCCAGCAGTTACTCGACGGTCCAGGGGAGCTATGGCTACACCTTC.

This clone has just a few counts. In nucleotides, the CDR3 is TGTGCCAGCAGCGTAGGGGGTTGGGACTATGGCTACACCTTC. Translated, it gives CASSVGGWDYGYTF. V usage is TRBV9 and J usage is TRBJ1-2; the D is unclear. The CDR3 length is 14 residues. CDR1 is SGDLS, CDR2 YYNGEE, per germline. Trimming left V 0 bases short and J 3 bases short, with 9 bases between.

The rearrangement uses TRBV5-5 and TRBJ1-2, with unresolved D. This CDR3 spans 14 amino acids. The germline V gene has CDR1 SGHKS and CDR2 YYEKEE (reference sequence). V lost 2 bases and J 0 bases, leaving 8 bases between the germline ends. This CDR3 is CASSFYEANYGYTF. CDR3 nucleotide sequence: TGTGCCAGCAGCTTCTATGAAGCTAACTATGGCTACACCTTC. The variable domain in full, completed from reference TRBV5-5 and TRBJ1-2, reads DAGVTQSPTHLIKTRGQQVTLRCSPISGHKSVSWYQQVLGQGPQFIFQYYEKEERGRGNFPDRFSARQFPNYSSELNVNALLLGDSALYLCASSFYEANYGYTFGSGTRLTVV.

This CDR3 is CASGRGHTEAFF. CDR3 in DNA: TGTGCCAGCGGAAGGGGCCACACTGAAGCTTTCTTT. The rearrangement uses TRBV25-1 and TRBJ1-1; tentatively, D is TRBD1 (5 bases). This CDR3 comprises 12 residues. Per germline, CDR1 MGHDK and CDR2 SYGVNS. The V and J ends lost 8 bases and 3 bases respectively, with 10 bases between them.

The chain combines TRBV5-1 with TRBJ2-7; maybe TRBD2 (5 bases). This CDR3 is built from 15 residues. V shed 4 bases and J shed 3 bases, with 17 bases lying between them. CDR1 is SGHRS, CDR2 YFSETQ, per germline. The CDR3 nucleotides are TGCGCCAGCAGCCCCATTGCGACCGGGGACTACGAGCAGTACTTC. It yields the protein CASSPIATGDYEQYF.

The V call is TRBV18, the J call TRBJ2-3; D is possibly TRBD1 (5 bases). This CDR3 has 13 residues. Deletions cut 3 bases from V and 2 bases from J, with 6 bases between. Germline CDR1 is KGHSH and CDR2 is LQKENI. CDR3 amino acids: CASSPDNTDTQYF. The CDR3 coding sequence is TGTGCCAGCTCACCGGACAACACAGATACGCAGTATTTT.

The chain couples TRBV7-9 to TRBJ1-4, with a tentative D call TRBD1 (6 bases). Germline V gene lookup returns CDR1 SEHNR and CDR2 FQNEAQ (reference sequence). V was pared by 6 bases and J by 6 bases, with 17 bases between. The CDR3 spans 15 residues. In nucleotides, the CDR3 is TGTGCCAGCAGAAGAATGGGGGGCGCGGATGAAAAACTGTTTTTT. Protein: CASRRMGGADEKLFF.

The gene calls are TRBV5-1 and TRBJ2-6; D is unclear. CDR3 size: 16 residues. The germline gives CDR1 SGHRS, CDR2 YFSETQ. Trimming left V 0 bases short and J 0 bases short, with 7 bases between. DNA of the CDR3: TGCGCCAGCAGCTTGGCCTGGTTCTCTGGGGCCAACGTCCTGACTTTC. It encodes CASSLAWFSGANVLTF.